The text below deals with one T cell receptor (beta chain). What it binds is not known. The data originate from a study of T cell repertoires in cytomegalovirus infection. Study-wide context: Signatures in public TCR beta sequences pointed to both CMV infection and matching HLA type. Overall study findings and caveats: The ex vivo response was dominated by HLA-C-restricted CMV-specific TCR beta clonotypes. CMV carriers with the relevant HLA were identified by cumulative public TCR beta family frequency.

In germline, CDR1 is DFQATT, CDR2 SNEGSKA (reference sequence). Deletions cut 0 bases from V and 11 bases from J, with 10 bases between. The CDR3 is 11 residues long. TCRdb called the reads again in MiXCR, with one record for every CDR3 protein. The sample has under 50,000 distinct CDR3 sequences, around 20% seen once. V gene TRBV20-1 combines with J gene TRBJ1-1; D gene ambiguous. This TCR derives from a human donor in good health (CMV status not recorded). Some clones in this sample may be carry-over from other donors' samples. Sequencing input: PBMCs, sequenced either directly or after in vitro stimulation (not recorded which). This CDR3 is CSARDPPSAFF. The CDR3, as DNA: TGCAGTGCTAGAGACCCTCCGTCGGCTTTCTTT.